This paragraph covers one TCR beta chain sequence. Its antigen is undetermined. Germline-derived CDR1 and CDR2 are DFQATT and SNEGSKA (reference sequence). The CDR3 consists of 16 residues. V was clipped by 0 bases and J by 4 bases, with 17 bases between them. The record originates from a study of T cell repertoires in aging, cancer and after chemotherapy. Whole-study context: Donors were grouped into six age bands spanning 30 or younger through 70 or older. Study-wide results and limits: Across the chemotherapy interval, each cancer cohort showed higher median generation probability, suggesting thymic rebound. In healthy donors, age-related TCR diversity loss mainly reflected lost richness. Untreated cancer patients had significantly lower blood TCR diversity than age-matched healthy donors.

Amplification of TCR beta used genomic DNA extracted from peripheral blood. Multiplex touch-down PCR with TRB-A/B primers amplified rearranged V-D-J TRB sequences. Each CDR3 protein gets one entry after TCRdb re-called the multiplex PCR reads with MiXCR. The sample lists 750 to 900 distinct CDR3 sequences; 20% to 25% were seen once. The chain joins TRBV20-1 to TRBJ2-3; maybe TRBD1 (6 bases). The receptor comes from a human donor with a solid tumor. Sequenced sample: blood. The CDR3: CSARDIQGSIADTQYF. Written as DNA, the CDR3 is TGCAGTGCTAGAGATATACAGGGAAGTATAGCAGATACGCAGTATTTT.